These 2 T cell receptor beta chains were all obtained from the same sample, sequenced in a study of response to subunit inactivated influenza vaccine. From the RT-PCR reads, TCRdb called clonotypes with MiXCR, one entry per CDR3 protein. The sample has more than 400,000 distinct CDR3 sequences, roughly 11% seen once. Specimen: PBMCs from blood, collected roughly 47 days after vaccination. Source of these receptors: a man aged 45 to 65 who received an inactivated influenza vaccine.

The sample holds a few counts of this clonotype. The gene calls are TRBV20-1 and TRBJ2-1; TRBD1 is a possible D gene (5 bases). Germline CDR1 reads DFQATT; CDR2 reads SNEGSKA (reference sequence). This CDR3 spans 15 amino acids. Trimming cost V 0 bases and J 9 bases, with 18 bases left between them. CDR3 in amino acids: CSARDRSRGVGEQFF. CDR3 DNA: TGCAGTGCTAGAGATCGGTCTAGGGGCGTGGGTGAGCAGTTCTTC.

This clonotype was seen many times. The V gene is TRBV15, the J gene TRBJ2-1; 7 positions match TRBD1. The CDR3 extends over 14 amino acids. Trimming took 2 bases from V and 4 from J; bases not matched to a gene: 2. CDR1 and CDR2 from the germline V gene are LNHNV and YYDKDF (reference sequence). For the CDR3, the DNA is TGTGCCACCAGCAGAACGACAGGGTACAATGAGCAGTTCTTC. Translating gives CATSRTTGYNEQFF.